These 14 T cell receptor beta chains were all obtained from the same sample, sequenced in a study of control samples from healthy donors and cancer patients. Generated by immunoSEQ multiplex PCR, the TCRdb table keeps only in-frame clones and is missing some. Of around 68,000 clones in the sample, nearly 85% were seen once. Material for sequencing was blood. Receptors originate from a man in his sixties in good health.

This clone showed up just a few times. The chain links TRBV6-4 to TRBJ2-1; D is undetermined. V lost 2 bases and J lost 7, with 18 bases in between. This CDR3 contains 16 residues. Germline CDR1 is MRHNA and CDR2 is SNTAGT. The CDR3 region has the DNA TGTGCCAGCAGTGACGAGTACCGGGCTACAACGAATGAGCAGTTCTTC. This encodes CASSDEYRATTNEQFF.

CDR3 coding DNA: TGTGCCAGCAGCTCGCAAAAGACAGGGAGTGGAAACACCATATATTTT. Translation: CASSSQKTGSGNTIYF. The V gene is TRBV7-2, the J gene TRBJ1-3; 7 nucleotides align to TRBD1. The V gene end was trimmed by 4 bases and the J gene end by 3 bases; junction bases not matched to a gene: 9. CDR1 is SGHTA, CDR2 FQGNSA, per germline. The CDR3 length is 16 residues.

This clone occurred a few times. The identical CDR3 is also encoded by other nucleotide sequences in the sample. This rearrangement joins TRBV15 to TRBJ2-7, with 11 bases aligning to TRBD1. The J segment lost 4 bases and the V segment lost 3 bases, leaving 2 bases of the junction unmatched. The germline gives CDR1 LNHNV, CDR2 YYDKDF (reference sequence). This CDR3 has 14 residues. The CDR3 DNA is TGTGCCACCAGCAGGGACAGGGGGCCATACGAGCAGTACTTC. It encodes CATSRDRGPYEQYF.

On this clone itself: Relative to the germline gene, one junction end is altered; a read error may explain this. The gene calls are TRBV7-8 and TRBJ2-2, with 8 bases identical to TRBD1. This CDR3 comprises 15 residues. Germline assignment: CDR1 SGHVS and CDR2 FQNEAQ. CDR3 residues: CASNRGNTNAGELFF. DNA for the CDR3: TGTGCCAGCAACAGGGGGAATACGAACGCCGGGGAGCTGTTTTTT.

The J gene is TRBJ2-5, the V gene TRBV18; either TRBD1 or TRBD2 may fit D (5 bases each). Germline CDR1 and CDR2: KGHSH and LQKENI. There are 13 residues in the CDR3. Trimming removed 6 bases at V and 2 bases at J, with 10 bases between. CDR3: CASSPGRQETQYF. DNA for the CDR3: TGTGCCAGCTCGCCGGGACGGCAAGAGACCCAGTACTTC. Full variable domain (rest looked up from reference TRBV18 and TRBJ2-5): NAGVMQNPRHLVRRRGQEARLRCSPMKGHSHVYWYRQLPEEGLKFMVYLQKENIIDESGMPKERFSAEFPKEGPSILRIQQVVRGDSAAYFCASSPGRQETQYFGPGTRLLVL.

This clone was detected only a few times. The CDR3 region is CATRQGRETQYF. CDR3 sequence (DNA): TGTGCCACCAGACAGGGGCGAGAGACCCAGTACTTC. The chain recombines TRBV6-5 with TRBJ2-5; 8 bases line up with TRBD1. The trim removed 10 bases at V and 4 bases at J, leaving 5 bases unmatched. The CDR3 sequence is 12 residues long. Germline V gives CDR1 MNHEY, CDR2 SVGAGI.

This rearrangement joins TRBV6-5 to TRBJ2-7; no definite D call. This CDR3 has 14 amino acids. Trimming took 4 bases from V and 4 from J, leaving 14 bases between them. In germline, CDR1 is MNHEY, CDR2 SVGAGI. The CDR3 nucleotides read TGTGCCAGCAGTTCCCAGCGCAACCCTTACGAGCAGTACTTC. This codes for CASSSQRNPYEQYF.

The chain links TRBV7-8 to TRBJ2-1; D is perhaps TRBD2 (5 bases). Trimming shortened V by 2 bases and J by 9 bases, and 11 bases separated the two germline ends. The CDR3 spans 13 residues. The germline V gene has CDR1 SGHVS and CDR2 FQNEAQ. CDR3 amino acids: CASSLKWESEQFF. CDR3 nucleotides: TGTGCCAGCAGCTTAAAGTGGGAGAGTGAGCAGTTCTTC. Complete variable domain (other parts from reference TRBV7-8 and TRBJ2-1): GAGVSQSPRYKVAKRGQDVALRCDPISGHVSLFWYQQALGQGPEFLTYFQNEAQLDKSGLPSDRFFAERPEGSVSTLKIQRTQQEDSAVYLCASSLKWESEQFFGPGTRLTVL.

V usage is TRBV5-1 and J usage is TRBJ2-1, with D tentatively TRBD1 (5 bases). Per germline, CDR1 SGHRS and CDR2 YFSETQ. This CDR3 contains 14 residues. Trimming shortened V by 0 bases and J by 4 bases, and 8 bases separated the two germline ends. CDR3 in DNA: TGCGCCAGCAGCTTGGGACAGATATACAATGAGCAGTTCTTC. Residues: CASSLGQIYNEQFF.

This rearrangement joins TRBV7-2 to TRBJ2-1; D may correspond to TRBD1 or TRBD2 (7 bases each). There are 15 residues in the CDR3. Trimming removed 7 bases at V and 9 bases at J, with 22 bases between. Germline V CDR1 and CDR2: SGHTA, FQGNSA. This chain's CDR3 is CASTLASGTVSEQFF. The CDR3 DNA reads as TGTGCCAGCACCCTGGCCAGCGGGACAGTTAGTGAGCAGTTCTTC.

Comment on this clone: The junction departs from germline at one end; a sequencing error may be responsible. The CDR3 nucleotides read TGTGCCAGCAGCCCGGAGACAGGGGGATATGCTGAAGTTTTCTTT. Its translation is CASSPETGGYAEVFF. The gene calls are TRBV9 and TRBJ1-1; 9 positions match TRBD1. Looked up from germline, CDR1 is SGDLS and CDR2 is YYNGEE. CDR3 length: 15 residues.

The gene calls are TRBV19 and TRBJ2-1; possible D gene TRBD2, 6 bases. Germline-derived CDR1 and CDR2 are LNHDA and SQIVND (reference sequence). This CDR3 comprises 14 residues. V lost 7 bases and J 0 bases, leaving 10 bases between the germline ends. CDR3: CASTDGSSYNEQFF. The CDR3, as DNA: TGTGCCAGTACGGACGGGAGCTCCTACAATGAGCAGTTCTTC.

This rearrangement joins TRBV15 to TRBJ2-5; D tentatively reads TRBD1 or TRBD2 (6 bases each). In germline, CDR1 is LNHNV, CDR2 YYDKDF (reference sequence). The CDR3 contains 15 residues. V gave up 2 bases and J gave up 4 bases, with 14 bases separating them. The CDR3 protein is CATSRPAEGGETQYF. In DNA, the CDR3 is TGTGCCACCAGCAGACCGGCAGAGGGGGGAGAGACCCAGTACTTC.

The chain is built from TRBV19 and TRBJ1-5; D is unresolved. Germline lookup yields CDR1 LNHDA and CDR2 SQIVND (reference sequence). Between the trimmed V and J ends, which lost 7 bases and 5 bases, there was a span of 21 bases. CDR3 length equals 16 residues. CDR3 protein: CASTSLVPLVYQPQHF. For the CDR3, the DNA is TGTGCCAGTACCAGCCTTGTCCCGTTGGTCTATCAGCCCCAGCATTTT.